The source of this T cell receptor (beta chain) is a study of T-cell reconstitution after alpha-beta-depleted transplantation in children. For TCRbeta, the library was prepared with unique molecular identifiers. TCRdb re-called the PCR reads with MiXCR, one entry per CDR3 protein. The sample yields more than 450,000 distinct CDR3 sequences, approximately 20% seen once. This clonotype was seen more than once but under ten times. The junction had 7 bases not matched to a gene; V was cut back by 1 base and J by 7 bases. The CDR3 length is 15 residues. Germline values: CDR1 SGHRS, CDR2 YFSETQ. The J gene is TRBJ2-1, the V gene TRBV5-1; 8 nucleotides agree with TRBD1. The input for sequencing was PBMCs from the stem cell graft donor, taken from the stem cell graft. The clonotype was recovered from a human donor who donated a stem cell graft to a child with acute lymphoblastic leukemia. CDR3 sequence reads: CASSLILTGGNEQFF. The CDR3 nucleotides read TGCGCCAGCAGCTTGATTCTCACAGGGGGGAATGAGCAGTTCTTC.